This TCR beta chain was recorded in a study of control samples from healthy donors and cancer patients. The data were produced by immunoSEQ multiplex PCR, yet TCRdb's version contains in-frame clones alone and is incomplete. The sample gives 75,000 to 95,000 clones, around 84% of which show up once; around 40% is in the top ten. This clonotype was obtained from a man aged 65 to 79 with lung cancer. The sequenced sample was PBMCs.

Here the CDR3 DNA reads TGTGCCAGCAGCCGCCGGGTGGTTAATGAAAAACTGTTTTTT. Protein sequence: CASSRRVVNEKLFF. This chain links TRBV3-1 (or the pseudogene TRBV3-2) with TRBJ1-4; D unclear. CDR1 is LGHDT and CDR2 is YNNKEL in the germline V gene (reference sequence). The CDR3 extends over 14 amino acids. Trimming removed 4 bases at V and 4 bases at J, with 10 bases between.